The 3 T cell receptor beta chains listed next were all sequenced from one sample in a study of blood T cell repertoires in COVID-19. The assay was immunoSEQ multiplex PCR, and TCRdb's table has in-frame clones only and misses some. This sample yields around 140,000 clones, of which roughly 87% are seen a single time; around 1.5% belongs to the top ten. The sample comprised peripheral blood. The receptors shown here come from a human donor in a cohort sampled during active COVID-19.

The genes are TRBV9 and TRBJ1-3; D gene ambiguous. This CDR3 region has 14 residues. The V end was cut by 4 bases, the J end by 4 bases, with 12 bases between. Germline V gives CDR1 SGDLS, CDR2 YYNGEE. The CDR3 DNA follows: TGTGCCAGCAGCCAAAAGAGGGTCGGAAACACCATATATTTT. This codes for CASSQKRVGNTIYF.

V and J are TRBV15 and TRBJ2-5, with D possibly being TRBD2 (6 bases). From germline, CDR1 is LNHNV and CDR2 YYDKDF (reference sequence). Trimming took off 0 bases at V and 5 bases at J, with 25 bases between the two ends. This CDR3 is 19 amino acids long. This chain's CDR3 is CATSRDRDSIRRMGETQYF. As DNA, the CDR3 is TGTGCCACCAGCAGAGATAGGGACTCAATTAGACGAATGGGGGAGACCCAGTACTTC.

The chain joins TRBV6-2 or TRBV6-3 to TRBJ2-1; D not resolved. Germline V gives CDR1 MNHEY, CDR2 SVGEGT. The ends were cut back, 2 bases at V and 9 bases at J, with 11 bases in the middle. The CDR3 totals 13 residues. This CDR3 reads CASSYSTRGEQFF. The CDR3 DNA reads as TGTGCCAGCAGTTACAGTACAAGAGGTGAGCAGTTCTTC.